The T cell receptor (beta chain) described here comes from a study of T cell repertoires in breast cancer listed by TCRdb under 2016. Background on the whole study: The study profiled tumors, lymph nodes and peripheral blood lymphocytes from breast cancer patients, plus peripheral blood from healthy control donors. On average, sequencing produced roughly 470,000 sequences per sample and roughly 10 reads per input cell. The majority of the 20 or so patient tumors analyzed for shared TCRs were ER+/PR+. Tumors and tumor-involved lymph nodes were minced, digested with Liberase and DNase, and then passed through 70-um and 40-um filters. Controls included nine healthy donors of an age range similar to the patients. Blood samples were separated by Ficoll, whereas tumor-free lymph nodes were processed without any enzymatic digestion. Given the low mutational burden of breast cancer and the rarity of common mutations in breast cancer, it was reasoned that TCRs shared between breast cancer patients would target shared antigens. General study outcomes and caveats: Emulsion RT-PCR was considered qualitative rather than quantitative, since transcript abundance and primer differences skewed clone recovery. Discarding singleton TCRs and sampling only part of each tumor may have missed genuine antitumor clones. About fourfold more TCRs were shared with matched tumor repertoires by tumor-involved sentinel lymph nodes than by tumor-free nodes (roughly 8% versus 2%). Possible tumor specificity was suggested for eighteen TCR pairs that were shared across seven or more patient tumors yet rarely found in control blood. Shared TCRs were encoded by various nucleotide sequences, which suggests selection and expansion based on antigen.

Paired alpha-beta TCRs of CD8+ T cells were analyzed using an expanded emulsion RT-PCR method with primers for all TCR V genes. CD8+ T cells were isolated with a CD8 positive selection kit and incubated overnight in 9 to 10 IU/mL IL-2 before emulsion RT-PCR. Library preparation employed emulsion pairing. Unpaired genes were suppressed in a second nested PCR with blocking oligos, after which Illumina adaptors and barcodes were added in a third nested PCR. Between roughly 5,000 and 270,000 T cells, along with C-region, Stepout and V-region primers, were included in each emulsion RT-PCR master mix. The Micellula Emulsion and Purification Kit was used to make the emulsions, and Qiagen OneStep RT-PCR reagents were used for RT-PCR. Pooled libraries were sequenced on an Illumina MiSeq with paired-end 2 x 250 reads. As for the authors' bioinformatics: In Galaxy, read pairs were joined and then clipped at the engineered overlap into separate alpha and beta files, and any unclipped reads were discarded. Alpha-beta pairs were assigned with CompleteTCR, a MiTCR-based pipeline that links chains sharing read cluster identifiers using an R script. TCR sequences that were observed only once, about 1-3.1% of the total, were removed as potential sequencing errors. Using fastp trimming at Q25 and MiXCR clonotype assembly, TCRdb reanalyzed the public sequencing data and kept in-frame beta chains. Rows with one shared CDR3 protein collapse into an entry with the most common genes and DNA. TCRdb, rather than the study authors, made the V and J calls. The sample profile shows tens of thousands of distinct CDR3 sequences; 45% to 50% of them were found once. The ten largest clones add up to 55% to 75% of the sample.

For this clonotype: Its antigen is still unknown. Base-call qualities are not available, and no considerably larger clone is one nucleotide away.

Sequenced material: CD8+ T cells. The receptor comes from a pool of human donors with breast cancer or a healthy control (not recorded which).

The CDR3 protein sequence reads: CASSLTTTYTEAFF. The DNA sequence is given as TGTGCCAGCAGCTTAACTACCACCTACACTGAAGCTTTCTTT. The rearranged chain carries TRBV7-2 and TRBJ1-1; the D gene remains uncertain. Relative to germline, V is 2 bases shorter and J is 3 bases shorter, with 10 bases between their ends. Reading from cysteine to phenylalanine, the CDR3 counts 14 amino acids. Only the CDR3 part of the read is kept: 42 bases, read in frame from the first base. For CDR1 and CDR2, the germline V gene lists SGHTA and FQGNSA.